A single sample gave rise to the 21 T cell receptor beta chains below, sequenced in a study of T-cell reconstitution after alpha-beta-depleted transplantation in children. TCRbeta library construction was performed incorporating unique molecular identifiers. TCRdb processed the PCR reads anew with MiXCR; each CDR3 protein has one entry. The sample has under 450,000 distinct CDR3 sequences, 10% to 15% seen once. The sample here was PBMCs, taken from the stem cell graft. The source of these receptors is a human donor who donated a stem cell graft to a child with Fanconi anemia.

The chain is built from TRBV29-1 and TRBJ2-1, with D possibly matching TRBD2 (6 bases). V was trimmed by 3 bases and J by 2 bases, leaving 8 bases between them. The CDR3 loop spans 13 amino acids. Germline-derived CDR1 and CDR2 are SQVTM and ANQGSEA. The DNA of the CDR3 is TGCAGCGTTGATGGCGGGGCCTACAATGAGCAGTTCTTC. Its protein product is CSVDGGAYNEQFF.

J is TRBJ1-2 and V is TRBV20-1; D possibly corresponds to TRBD1 (5 bases). The CDR3 is 15 residues long. The germline CDR1 and CDR2 sequences are DFQATT and SNEGSKA (reference sequence). V was shortened by 5 bases and J by 4 bases, with 20 bases between the two germline ends. The CDR3 DNA reads TGCAGTGCTCCAGTCCAGGGTGACGGTCCCTATGGCTACACCTTC. Translated, it gives CSAPVQGDGPYGYTF.

CDR3 DNA sequence: TGTGCCATCAAGGGACAGGGCTACACCGGGGAGCTGTTTTTT. Translated: CAIKGQGYTGELFF. The chain is built from TRBV10-3 and TRBJ2-2, with 9 bases lining up with TRBD1. The CDR3 extends over 14 amino acids. J was trimmed by 3 bases and V by 7 bases; bases with no gene match: 3. Germline assignment: CDR1 ENHRY and CDR2 SYGVKD.

This clonotype has just a few counts. This chain connects TRBV13 to TRBJ2-5; 9 bases are shared with TRBD2. Germline CDR1 and CDR2: PRHDT and FYEKMQ (reference sequence). The CDR3 consists of 16 residues. V shed 3 bases, J shed 0 bases, and the junction held 5 bases outside the gene matches. DNA of the CDR3: TGTGCCAGCAGCTTCCTGGCGGGGGGGTACCAAGAGACCCAGTACTTC. The encoded protein is CASSFLAGGYQETQYF.

The V gene is TRBV4-3, the J gene TRBJ2-5; 10 nucleotides match TRBD2. Trimming cost V 4 bases and J 9 bases; bases outside gene matches: 5. Germline V CDR1 and CDR2: LGHNA, YSLEER. CDR3 length: 13 amino acids. In nucleotides, the CDR3 is TGCGCCAGCAGCCCGGAGCGGGGGGGCCCCCAGTACTTC. Its protein is CASSPERGGPQYF.

This clonotype was seen repeatedly, ten times or more. The chain recombines TRBV12-3 or TRBV12-4 with TRBJ2-5; unclear D gene. Trimming stripped 2 bases from V and 5 bases from J, with 12 bases between. The CDR3 is made up of 14 amino acids. The CDR3 protein is CASSLFSLGETQYF. The CDR3 DNA sequence: TGTGCCAGCAGTTTATTTTCCCTGGGGGAGACCCAGTACTTC.

CDR3 sequence: CASSITGSGANTIYF. CDR3 bases: TGTGCCAGCAGCATTACAGGGTCGGGAGCCAACACCATATATTTT. The rearrangement links TRBV12-3 or TRBV12-4 to TRBJ1-3; perhaps TRBD1 as D (6 bases). V lost 6 bases, J lost 7 bases, and 19 bases lay in between. This CDR3 is built from 15 residues.

This clonotype was recorded at least ten times. This chain uses TRBV9 with TRBJ1-6, with D unresolved. V was pared by 0 bases and J by 5 bases, with 3 bases between. Germline V lookup: CDR1 SGDLS, CDR2 YYNGEE. The CDR3 runs to 13 residues. This CDR3 is CASSVADNSPLHF. In nucleotides, the CDR3 is TGTGCCAGCAGCGTAGCGGATAATTCACCCCTCCACTTT.

This clonotype was counted a few times. The rearrangement joins TRBV6-5 to TRBJ1-1; D is possibly TRBD1 (5 bases). V lost 2 bases, J lost 1 base, and 8 bases lay in between. Germline CDR1 reads MNHEY; CDR2 reads SVGAGI. CDR3 length equals 14 residues. The CDR3 DNA follows: TGTGCCAGCAGTTACCGCGGACAGAACACTGAAGCTTTCTTT. Its protein is CASSYRGQNTEAFF.

This clonotype was recorded at least ten times. This sequence joins TRBV20-1 and TRBJ2-3, with D maybe TRBD2 (6 bases). Per germline, CDR1 DFQATT and CDR2 SNEGSKA (reference sequence). The V and J ends lost 0 bases and 15 bases respectively, with 19 bases between them. This CDR3 has 13 amino acids. The DNA of the CDR3 is TGCAGTGCTAGAGATCCCGGCGGGGCTTTGCCATATTTT. It encodes CSARDPGGALPYF.

This clonotype showed up just a few times. The V gene is TRBV5-1, the J gene TRBJ2-6; 12 nucleotides align to TRBD1. V was clipped by 3 bases and J by 4 bases; unmatched bases: 2. Per the germline V gene, CDR1 is SGHRS and CDR2 is YFSETQ. This CDR3 is built from 16 residues. The CDR3 DNA sequence: TGCGCCAGCAGCTGGGGACAGGGGGCAGGGGCCAACGTCCTGACTTTC. Its protein product is CASSWGQGAGANVLTF.

The chain employs TRBV20-1 and TRBJ2-5, with TRBD2 matching over 12 bases. The V gene end was trimmed by 5 bases and the J gene end by 4 bases; junction bases not matched to a gene: 5. CDR1 is DFQATT and CDR2 is SNEGSKA in the germline V gene (reference sequence). There are 14 residues in the CDR3. CDR3 region: CSAQRLAGAETQYF. CDR3 coding DNA: TGCAGTGCTCAACGACTAGCGGGGGCAGAGACCCAGTACTTC.

This clonotype was counted only a few times. J is TRBJ2-1 and V is TRBV9, with a possible D match to TRBD1 (9 bases). Per the germline V gene, CDR1 is SGDLS and CDR2 is YYNGEE. This CDR3 region has 15 residues. The ends were cut back, 3 bases at V and 5 bases at J, with 15 bases in the middle. DNA of the CDR3: TGTGCCAGCAGCGGTAGCGGGACAGGGCACAATGAGCAGTTCTTC. Its protein is CASSGSGTGHNEQFF. The variable domain in full, completed from reference TRBV9 and TRBJ2-1, reads DSGVTQTPKHLITATGQRVTLRCSPRSGDLSVYWYQQSLDQGLQFLIQYYNGEERAKGNILERFSAQQFPDLHSELNLSSLELGDSALYFCASSGSGTGHNEQFFGPGTRLTVL.

This clonotype was seen ten or more times. The J gene is TRBJ1-1, the V gene TRBV6-2 or TRBV6-3; no clear D. Germline V CDR1 and CDR2: MNHEY, SVGEGT. V lost 2 bases and J 4 bases, leaving 14 bases between the germline ends. The CDR3 contains 15 residues. The CDR3 DNA follows: TGTGCCAGCAGTTACGATGTGGGGAAGGGCACTGAAGCTTTCTTT. The encoded protein is CASSYDVGKGTEAFF.

This clonotype has a count of ten or more. The rearrangement uses TRBV4-2 and TRBJ1-1; tentative D call: TRBD1 (5 bases). The V gene's germline CDR1 is LGHNA and CDR2 YNFKEQ. This CDR3 has 14 residues. Trimming shortened V by 4 bases and J by 4 bases, and 13 bases separated the two germline ends. The CDR3 protein is CASSLQVGGTEAFF. The CDR3 DNA follows: TGTGCCAGCAGCCTCCAGGTGGGGGGCACTGAAGCTTTCTTT.

This clonotype appeared a few times. The chain recombines TRBV24-1 with TRBJ2-4; D may be TRBD1 (6 bases). Germline assignment: CDR1 KGHDR and CDR2 SFDVKD. Deletions cut 9 bases from V and 1 base from J, with 21 bases between. CDR3 length: 17 residues. In DNA form, the CDR3 reads TGTGCCACCTGGCAAATACTTACAGGGTCGGCCAAAAACATTCAGTACTTC. Residues: CATWQILTGSAKNIQYF.

This chain links TRBV9 with TRBJ2-1, with D possibly TRBD2 on 5 matching bases. The germline V gene encodes CDR1 SGDLS and CDR2 YYNGEE. V was pared by 3 bases and J by 6 bases, with 13 bases between. The length of the CDR3 is 14 residues. Written as DNA, the CDR3 is TGTGCCAGCAGCGGGGAGACTTCCCTCAATGAGCAGTTCTTC. Protein: CASSGETSLNEQFF.

This clonotype showed up just a few times. The chain combines TRBV20-1 with TRBJ2-7; possibly TRBD1 for D (6 bases). Germline CDR1 is DFQATT and CDR2 is SNEGSKA (reference sequence). Trimming pared 4 bases from V and 3 bases from J, leaving 13 bases between. CDR3 length: 13 amino acids. DNA of the CDR3: TGCAGTGCTATCTGGGACAAGAACTACGAGCAGTACTTC. This sequence encodes CSAIWDKNYEQYF.

This clonotype was seen more than once but under ten times. The J gene is TRBJ2-7, the V gene TRBV7-2, with D unclear. Looked up from germline, CDR1 is SGHTA and CDR2 is FQGNSA. The V end was cut by 3 bases, the J end by 7 bases, with 13 bases between. This CDR3 comprises 13 residues. The CDR3 DNA follows: TGTGCCAGCAGCTTCCCTGGTTCTTGGGAGCAGTACTTC. It encodes CASSFPGSWEQYF. The whole variable domain, filled in from reference TRBV7-2 and TRBJ2-7, reads GAGVSQSPSNKVTEKGKDVELRCDPISGHTALYWYRQSLGQGLEFLIYFQGNSAPDKSGLPSDRFSAERTGGSVSTLTIQRTQQEDSAVYLCASSFPGSWEQYFGPGTRLTVT.

The chain uses TRBV5-4 and TRBJ2-7, with 7 bases identical to TRBD1. Losses at the gene ends were 1 base for V and 1 base for J; bases not matched to a gene: 5. CDR1 SGHNT and CDR2 YYREEE come from the germline V gene (reference sequence). The CDR3 length is 15 residues. CDR3 nucleotides: TGTGCCAGCAGCTTGCGACAGGGACAGTCCTACGAGCAGTACTTC. This codes for CASSLRQGQSYEQYF.

The chain joins TRBV6-2 or TRBV6-3 to TRBJ1-6, with 7 bases fitting TRBD1. The CDR3 length is 12 residues. After removal of 7 bases from V and 10 bases from J, the junction contained 4 bases not matched to a gene. Germline loops: CDR1 MNHEY, CDR2 SVGEGT. The CDR3 region is CASTQGYSPLHF. The CDR3 coding sequence is TGTGCCAGCACACAGGGGTACTCACCCCTCCACTTT.